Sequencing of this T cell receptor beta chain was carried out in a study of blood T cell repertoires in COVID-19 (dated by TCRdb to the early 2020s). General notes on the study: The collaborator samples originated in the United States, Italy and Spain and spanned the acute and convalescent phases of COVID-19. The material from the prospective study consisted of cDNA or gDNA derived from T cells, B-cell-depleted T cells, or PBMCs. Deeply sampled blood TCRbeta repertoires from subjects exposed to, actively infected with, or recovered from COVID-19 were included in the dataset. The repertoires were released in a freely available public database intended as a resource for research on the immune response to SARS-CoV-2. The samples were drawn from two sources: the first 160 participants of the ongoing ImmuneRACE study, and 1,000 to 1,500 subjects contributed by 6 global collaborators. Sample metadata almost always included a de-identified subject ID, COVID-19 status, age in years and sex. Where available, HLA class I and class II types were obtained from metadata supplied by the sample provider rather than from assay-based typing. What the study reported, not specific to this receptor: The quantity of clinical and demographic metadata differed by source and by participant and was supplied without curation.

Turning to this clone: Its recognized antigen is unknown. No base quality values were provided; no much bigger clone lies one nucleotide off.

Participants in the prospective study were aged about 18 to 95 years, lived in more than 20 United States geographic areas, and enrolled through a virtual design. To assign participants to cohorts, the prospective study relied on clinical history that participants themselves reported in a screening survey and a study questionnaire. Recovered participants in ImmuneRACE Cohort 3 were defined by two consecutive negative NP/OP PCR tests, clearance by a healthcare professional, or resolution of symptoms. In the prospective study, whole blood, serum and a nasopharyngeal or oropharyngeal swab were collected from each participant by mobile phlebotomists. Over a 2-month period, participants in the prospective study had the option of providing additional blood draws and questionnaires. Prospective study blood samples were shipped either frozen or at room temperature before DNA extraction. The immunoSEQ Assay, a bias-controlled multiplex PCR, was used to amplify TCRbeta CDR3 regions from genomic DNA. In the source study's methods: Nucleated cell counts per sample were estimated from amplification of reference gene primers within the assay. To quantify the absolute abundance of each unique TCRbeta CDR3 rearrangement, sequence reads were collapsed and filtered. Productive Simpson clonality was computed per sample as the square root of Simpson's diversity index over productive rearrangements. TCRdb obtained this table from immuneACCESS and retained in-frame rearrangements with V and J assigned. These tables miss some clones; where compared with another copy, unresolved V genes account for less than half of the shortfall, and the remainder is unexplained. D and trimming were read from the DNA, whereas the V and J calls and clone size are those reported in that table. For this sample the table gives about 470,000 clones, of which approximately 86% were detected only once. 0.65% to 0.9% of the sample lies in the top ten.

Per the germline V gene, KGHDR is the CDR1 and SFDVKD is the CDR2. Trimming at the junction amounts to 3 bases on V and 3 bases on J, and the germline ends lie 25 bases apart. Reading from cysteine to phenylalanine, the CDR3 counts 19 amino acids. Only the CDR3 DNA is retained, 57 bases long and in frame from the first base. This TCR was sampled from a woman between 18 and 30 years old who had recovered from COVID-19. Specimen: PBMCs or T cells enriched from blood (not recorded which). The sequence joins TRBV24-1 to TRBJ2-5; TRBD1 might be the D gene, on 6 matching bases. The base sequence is TGTGCCACCAGTGATAATTGGGGGCCGGTGGACCCAGGGAAAGAGACCCAGTACTTC. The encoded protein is CATSDNWGPVDPGKETQYF.